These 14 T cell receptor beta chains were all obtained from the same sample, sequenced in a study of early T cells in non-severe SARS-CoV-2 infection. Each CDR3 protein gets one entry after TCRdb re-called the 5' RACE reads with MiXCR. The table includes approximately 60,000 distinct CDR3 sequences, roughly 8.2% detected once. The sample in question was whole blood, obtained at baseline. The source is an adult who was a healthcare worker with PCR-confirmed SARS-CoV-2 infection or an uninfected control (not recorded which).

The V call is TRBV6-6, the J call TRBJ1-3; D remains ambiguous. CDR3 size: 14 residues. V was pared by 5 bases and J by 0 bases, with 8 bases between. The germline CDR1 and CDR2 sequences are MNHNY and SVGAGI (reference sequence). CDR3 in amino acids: CASSSGSSGNTIYF. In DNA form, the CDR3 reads TGTGCCAGCAGTAGCGGGAGCTCTGGAAACACCATATATTTT.

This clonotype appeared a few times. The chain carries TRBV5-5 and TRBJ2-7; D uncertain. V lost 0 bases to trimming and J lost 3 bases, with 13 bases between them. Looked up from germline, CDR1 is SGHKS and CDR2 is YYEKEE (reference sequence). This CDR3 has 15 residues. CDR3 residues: CASSLAMNQVYEQYF. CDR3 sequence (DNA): TGTGCCAGCAGCTTGGCGATGAACCAAGTCTACGAGCAGTACTTC.

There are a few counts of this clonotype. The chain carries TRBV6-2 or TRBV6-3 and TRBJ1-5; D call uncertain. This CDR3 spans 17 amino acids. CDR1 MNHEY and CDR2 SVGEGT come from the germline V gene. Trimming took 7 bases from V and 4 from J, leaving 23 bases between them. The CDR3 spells CASNLGDHILENQPQHF. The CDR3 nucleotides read TGTGCCAGCAACCTTGGGGATCACATCCTAGAAAATCAGCCCCAGCATTTT.

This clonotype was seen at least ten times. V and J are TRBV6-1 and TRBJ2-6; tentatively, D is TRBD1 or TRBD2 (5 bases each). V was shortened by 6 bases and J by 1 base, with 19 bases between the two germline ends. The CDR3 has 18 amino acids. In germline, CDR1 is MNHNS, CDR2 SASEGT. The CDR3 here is CASSLEGTRGSGANVLTF. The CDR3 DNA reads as TGTGCCAGCAGCCTTGAAGGGACCCGCGGGTCTGGGGCCAACGTCCTGACTTTC.

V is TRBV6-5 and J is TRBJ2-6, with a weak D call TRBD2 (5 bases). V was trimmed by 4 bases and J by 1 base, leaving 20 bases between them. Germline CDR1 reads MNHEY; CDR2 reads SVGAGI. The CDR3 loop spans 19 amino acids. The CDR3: CASSSLGSASSSGANVLTF. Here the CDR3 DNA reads TGTGCCAGCAGTTCCCTGGGGAGCGCCTCCTCATCTGGGGCCAACGTCCTGACTTTC.

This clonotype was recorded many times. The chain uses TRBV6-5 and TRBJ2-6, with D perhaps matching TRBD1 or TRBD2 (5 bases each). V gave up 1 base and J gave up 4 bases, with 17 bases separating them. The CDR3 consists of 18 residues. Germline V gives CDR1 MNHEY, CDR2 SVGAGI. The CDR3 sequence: CASSYFPGRGTGANVLTF. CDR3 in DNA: TGTGCCAGCAGTTACTTCCCCGGTAGAGGGACCGGGGCCAACGTCCTGACTTTC.

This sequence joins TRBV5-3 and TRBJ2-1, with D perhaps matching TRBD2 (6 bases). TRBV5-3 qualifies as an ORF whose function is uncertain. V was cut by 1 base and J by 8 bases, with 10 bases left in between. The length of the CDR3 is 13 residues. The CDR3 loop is CARSLPRGYEQFF. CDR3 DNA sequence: TGTGCCAGAAGCTTGCCCCGGGGGTATGAGCAGTTCTTC.

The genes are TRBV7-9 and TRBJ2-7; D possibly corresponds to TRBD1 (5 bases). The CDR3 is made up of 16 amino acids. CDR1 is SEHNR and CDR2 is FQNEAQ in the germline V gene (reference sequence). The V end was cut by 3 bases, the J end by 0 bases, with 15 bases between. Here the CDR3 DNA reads TGTGCCAGCAGCTTTTGGGCAGGGCCTATCTCCTACGAGCAGTACTTC. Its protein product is CASSFWAGPISYEQYF. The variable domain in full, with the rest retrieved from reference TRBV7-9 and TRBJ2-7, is DTGVSQNPRHKITKRGQNVTFRCDPISEHNRLYWYRQTLGQGPEFLTYFQNEAQLEKSRLLSDRFSAERPKGSFSTLEIQRTEQGDSAMYLCASSFWAGPISYEQYFGPGTRLTVT.

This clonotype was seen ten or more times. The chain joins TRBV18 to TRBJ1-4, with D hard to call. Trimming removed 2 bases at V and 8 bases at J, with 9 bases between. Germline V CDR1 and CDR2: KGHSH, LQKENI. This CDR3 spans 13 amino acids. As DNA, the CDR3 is TGTGCCAGCTCACCATTTCCGGGCGAAAAACTGTTTTTT. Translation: CASSPFPGEKLFF.

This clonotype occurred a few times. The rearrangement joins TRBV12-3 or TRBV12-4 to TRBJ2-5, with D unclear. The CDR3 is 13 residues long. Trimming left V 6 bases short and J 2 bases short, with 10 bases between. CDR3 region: CASSPVRQETQYF. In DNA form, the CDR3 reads TGTGCCAGCAGCCCCGTAAGGCAAGAGACCCAGTACTTC.

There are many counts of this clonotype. For the CDR3, the DNA is TGCGCCAGCAGCCAAGGCGGGGCCGCTGGCTACGAGCAGTACTTC. This encodes CASSQGGAAGYEQYF. The J gene is TRBJ2-7, the V gene TRBV4-1, with D maybe TRBD2 (6 bases). The germline CDR1 and CDR2 sequences are MGHRA and YSYEKL. The CDR3 has 15 residues. V lost 1 base to trimming and J lost 3 bases, with 13 bases between them.

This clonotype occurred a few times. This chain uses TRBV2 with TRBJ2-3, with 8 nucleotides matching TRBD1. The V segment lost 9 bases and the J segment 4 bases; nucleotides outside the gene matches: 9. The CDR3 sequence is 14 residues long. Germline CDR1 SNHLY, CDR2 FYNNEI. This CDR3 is CASAGTGPPDTQYF. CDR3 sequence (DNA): TGTGCCAGTGCCGGGACAGGCCCCCCAGATACGCAGTATTTT.

This CDR3 is CSAIDGMYQETQYF. The DNA for the CDR3 is TGCAGTGCTATCGACGGAATGTACCAAGAGACCCAGTACTTC. The chain employs TRBV20-1 and TRBJ2-5; no firm D call. V lost 4 bases, J lost 0 bases, and 12 bases lay in between. Germline-derived CDR1 and CDR2 are DFQATT and SNEGSKA (reference sequence). This CDR3 contains 14 residues.

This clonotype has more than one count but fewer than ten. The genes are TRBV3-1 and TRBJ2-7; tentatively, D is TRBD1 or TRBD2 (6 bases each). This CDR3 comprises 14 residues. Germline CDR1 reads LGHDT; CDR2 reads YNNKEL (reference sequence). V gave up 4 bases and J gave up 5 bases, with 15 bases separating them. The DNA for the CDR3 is TGTGCCAGCAGCCTCCGCAGGGGCGGGAACGAGCAGTACTTC. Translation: CASSLRRGGNEQYF.